These T cell receptor beta chains were read from a single sample in a study of cytomegalovirus exposure and HLA in healthy donors. Repertoires were generated with immunoSEQ multiplex PCR, while TCRdb's copy carries only in-frame clones and drops some. Seen here are more than 65,000 clones, 85% to 95% observed once, and the top ten hold roughly 0.62%. Material for sequencing was PBMCs. The receptors derive from a man younger than 35 in good health and CMV-seronegative. CDR3s include the opening cysteine and the closing phenylalanine or tryptophan. The D gene is left open where the match is weak. Size tells how often a clone was seen (once, few, many) or the class of an expanded clone, and some rows leave it out.

d_gene: TRBD2
v_gene: TRBV11-1
j_gene: TRBJ2-1
abundance: .
CDR3aa: CASSLGGLAGPYNEQFF
CDR3nt: TGTGCCAGCAGCTTAGGGGGACTAGCGGGGCCCTACAATGAGCAGTTCTTC

d_gene: .
v_gene: TRBV4-2
j_gene: TRBJ2-7
abundance: many
CDR3aa: CASSQDSASSYEQYF
CDR3nt: TGTGCCAGCAGCCAAGATAGCGCCAGCTCCTACGAGCAGTACTTC

d_gene: TRBD1
v_gene: TRBV7-9
j_gene: TRBJ1-1
abundance: .
CDR3aa: CALLDRERNTEAFF
CDR3nt: TGTGCCCTCTTAGACAGGGAACGGAACACTGAAGCTTTCTTT

d_gene: TRBD1
v_gene: TRBV5-1
j_gene: TRBJ1-2
abundance: .
CDR3aa: CASSLPGQAYGYTF
CDR3nt: TGCGCCAGCAGCTTACCGGGACAGGCCTATGGCTACACCTTC

d_gene: .
v_gene: TRBV6-5
j_gene: TRBJ1-5
abundance: .
CDR3aa: CASGTFWGQPQHF
CDR3nt: TGTGCCAGTGGGACTTTTTGGGGTCAGCCCCAGCATTTT

d_gene: .
v_gene: TRBV27
j_gene: TRBJ2-4
abundance: .
CDR3aa: CASSLRGSGNIQYF
CDR3nt: TGTGCCAGCAGTTTACGGGGTTCGGGAAACATTCAGTACTTC

d_gene: .
v_gene: TRBV6-5
j_gene: TRBJ2-3
abundance: once
CDR3aa: CASARGPVSDTQYF
CDR3nt: TGTGCCAGCGCTCGGGGTCCGGTTTCAGATACGCAGTATTTT

d_gene: TRBD1
v_gene: TRBV19
j_gene: TRBJ1-2
abundance: .
CDR3aa: CASSMGTGRNGYTF
CDR3nt: TGTGCCAGTAGTATGGGGACAGGGAGGAATGGCTACACCTTC

d_gene: TRBD1
v_gene: TRBV15
j_gene: TRBJ1-2
abundance: .
CDR3aa: CATSRDTTGAGYGYTF
CDR3nt: TGTGCCACCAGCAGAGATACCACAGGGGCTGGTTATGGCTACACCTTC

d_gene: .
v_gene: TRBV4-2
j_gene: TRBJ1-1
abundance: .
CDR3aa: CASSQGRGNTEAFF
CDR3nt: TGTGCCAGCAGCCAAGGTAGGGGGAACACTGAAGCTTTCTTT

d_gene: .
v_gene: TRBV28
j_gene: TRBJ2-7
abundance: .
CDR3aa: CASQGGFSYEQYF
CDR3nt: TGTGCCAGCCAAGGAGGGTTCTCCTACGAGCAGTACTTC

d_gene: .
v_gene: TRBV7-9
j_gene: TRBJ1-2
abundance: few
CDR3aa: CASSLEAPAYGYTF
CDR3nt: TGTGCCAGCAGCTTAGAAGCCCCCGCCTATGGCTACACCTTC

d_gene: TRBD1
v_gene: TRBV5-6
j_gene: TRBJ1-1
abundance: once
CDR3aa: CASSPIDRGRPFF
CDR3nt: TGTGCCAGCAGCCCCATCGACAGGGGGAGGCCTTTCTTT

d_gene: .
v_gene: TRBV4-1
j_gene: TRBJ1-2
abundance: .
CDR3aa: CASSQPGQGRKYGYTF
CDR3nt: TGCGCCAGCAGCCAACCCGGTCAGGGGAGAAAGTATGGCTACACCTTC

d_gene: .
v_gene: TRBV6-1
j_gene: TRBJ2-7
abundance: .
CDR3aa: CASRDGISRYF
CDR3nt: TGTGCCAGCAGGGACGGGATCTCACGGTACTTC

d_gene: TRBD2
v_gene: TRBV4-2
j_gene: TRBJ2-1
abundance: .
CDR3aa: CASSQRGLRTSGSLFF
CDR3nt: TGTGCCAGCAGCCAAAGGGGGTTGAGGACTAGCGGGAGTCTTTTCTTC

d_gene: .
v_gene: TRBV7-2
j_gene: TRBJ2-7
abundance: .
CDR3aa: CASTPRGKEQYF
CDR3nt: TGTGCCAGCACCCCTAGGGGGAAGGAGCAGTACTTC

d_gene: TRBD2
v_gene: TRBV5-4
j_gene: TRBJ2-3
abundance: .
CDR3aa: CASSLGTSGGADSTDTQYF
CDR3nt: TGTGCCAGCAGCTTGGGGACTAGCGGGGGGGCGGATAGCACAGATACGCAGTATTTT

d_gene: TRBD1
v_gene: TRBV9
j_gene: TRBJ2-2
abundance: .
CDR3aa: CASSREGGTAGELFF
CDR3nt: TGTGCCAGCAGCCGAGAAGGGGGCACAGCCGGGGAGCTGTTTTTT

d_gene: .
v_gene: TRBV19
j_gene: TRBJ1-1
abundance: .
CDR3aa: CASSPQGQMNTEAFF
CDR3nt: TGTGCCAGTAGTCCCCAAGGACAAATGAACACTGAAGCTTTCTTT

d_gene: .
v_gene: TRBV2
j_gene: TRBJ2-7
abundance: .
CDR3aa: CASKGTPAREQYF
CDR3nt: TGTGCCAGCAAAGGTACCCCGGCGAGGGAGCAGTACTTC

d_gene: TRBD1
v_gene: TRBV29-1
j_gene: TRBJ2-1
abundance: .
CDR3aa: CSVVGWSGTGLNEQFF
CDR3nt: TGCAGCGTTGTCGGGTGGTCGGGGACAGGGTTAAATGAGCAGTTCTTC

d_gene: .
v_gene: TRBV4-2
j_gene: TRBJ2-3
abundance: .
CDR3aa: CASSTRAGLTWDTQYF
CDR3nt: TGTGCCAGCAGTACCCGAGCGGGCCTTACGTGGGATACGCAGTATTTT

d_gene: .
v_gene: TRBV6-6
j_gene: TRBJ1-1
abundance: .
CDR3aa: CASSYGDSEAFF
CDR3nt: TGTGCCAGCAGTTACGGGGACTCTGAAGCTTTCTTT

d_gene: TRBD1
v_gene: TRBV5-5
j_gene: TRBJ2-7
abundance: .
CDR3aa: CASSPGTGPYEQYF
CDR3nt: TGTGCCAGCAGTCCCGGGACAGGCCCCTACGAGCAGTACTTC